These 20 T cell receptor beta chains were sequenced from one sample in a study of blood T cell repertoires in COVID-19. Profiling relied on immunoSEQ multiplex PCR, and the TCRdb table lists in-frame clones only, not all of them. The table lists approximately 360,000 clones, roughly 88% of them singletons. Sequencing was done on a sample of PBMCs or T cells enriched from blood (not recorded which). The receptors were sampled from a woman in her thirties with acute COVID-19.

J is TRBJ2-7 and V is TRBV7-6; 7 bases map to TRBD1. J lost 1 base, V lost 4 bases, and 4 bases had no gene match. This CDR3 has 14 residues. Looked up from germline, CDR1 is SGHVS and CDR2 is FNYEAQ. CDR3 loop: CASSSTGPSYEQYF. DNA of the CDR3: TGTGCCAGCAGCTCGACAGGGCCTTCCTACGAGCAGTACTTC. Drawing the rest from reference TRBV7-6 and TRBJ2-7, the complete variable domain is GAGVSQSPRYKVTKRGQDVALRCDPISGHVSLYWYRQALGQGPEFLTYFNYEAQQDKSGLPNDRFSAERPEGSISTLTIQRTEQRDSAMYRCASSSTGPSYEQYFGPGTRLTVT.

The V gene is TRBV15, the J gene TRBJ1-5; maybe TRBD1 (6 bases). Trimming pared 6 bases from V and 2 bases from J, leaving 14 bases between. Germline-derived CDR1 and CDR2 are LNHNV and YYDKDF (reference sequence). This CDR3 contains 15 residues. The CDR3 loop reads CATSGDRSRNQPQHF. CDR3 DNA: TGTGCCACCAGTGGTGACAGGTCGCGCAATCAGCCCCAGCATTTT.

V is TRBV2 and J is TRBJ2-5; 10 nucleotides align to TRBD2. The CDR3 is 16 residues long. CDR1 is SNHLY and CDR2 is FYNNEI in the germline V gene. V gave up 1 base and J gave up 5 bases; unmatched junction bases: 7. This CDR3 is CASSEGAGGSLETQYF. The CDR3, as DNA: TGTGCCAGCAGTGAAGGAGCGGGGGGGAGCTTGGAGACCCAGTACTTC.

The chain joins TRBV6-5 to TRBJ1-2; perhaps TRBD1 as D (6 bases). V was cut by 2 bases and J by 5 bases, with 15 bases left in between. Germline lookup yields CDR1 MNHEY and CDR2 SVGAGI. The CDR3 is 15 amino acids. The CDR3 coding sequence is TGTGCCAGCAGTTACGCCCGAGGGGGGGATTATGGCTACACCTTC. It codes for CASSYARGGDYGYTF.

CDR3 protein: CASSQFPGTSPYNEQFF. CDR3 nucleotide sequence: TGCGCCAGCAGCCAATTCCCCGGGACTAGCCCCTACAATGAGCAGTTCTTC. The chain links TRBV4-1 to TRBJ2-1, with 9 bases that match TRBD2. Germline V lookup: CDR1 MGHRA, CDR2 YSYEKL. The CDR3 loop spans 17 amino acids. The V gene end was trimmed by 2 bases and the J gene end by 2 bases; junction bases not matched to a gene: 7.

The genes are TRBV30 and TRBJ1-2, with D hard to call. Germline assignment: CDR1 GTSNPN and CDR2 SVGIG (reference sequence). The V end lost 1 base, the J end lost 2 bases, and 17 bases lay between the germline ends. The CDR3 loop spans 16 amino acids. As DNA, the CDR3 is TGTGCCTGGAGTGCCCGCCCCCCGGGCGGGAACTATGGCTACACCTTC. It yields the protein CAWSARPPGGNYGYTF.

The CDR3 sequence is CASSPPETGGTDTQYF. DNA of the CDR3: TGTGCCAGCTCACCACCAGAGACAGGGGGCACAGATACGCAGTATTTT. The rearrangement uses TRBV18 and TRBJ2-3, with 8 nucleotides matching TRBD1. Germline CDR1 KGHSH, CDR2 LQKENI. The V segment lost 0 bases and the J segment 1 base; nucleotides outside the gene matches: 3. The CDR3 totals 16 residues.

On this clone: Here the CDR3 omits its conserved ending phenylalanine or tryptophan, so a read error is the likely source. The DNA is left out, because the CDR3 cannot be placed on it with certainty; the CDR3 is given as TCRdb lists it. This rearrangement joins TRBV5-6 to TRBJ1-6; the table's D call, TRBD1, has no DNA check behind it. CDR1 is SGHDT, CDR2 YYEEEE, per germline. From its first to its last residue, the CDR3 has 14 amino acids. The CDR3 is CASSLAGTGGQRRL.

This clone occurred a few times. The rearrangement uses TRBV7-9 and TRBJ1-1; 8 nucleotides line up with TRBD1. CDR3 length: 16 amino acids. The germline V gene encodes CDR1 SEHNR and CDR2 FQNEAQ (reference sequence). V lost 1 base and J lost 2; bases outside the gene matches: 6. The CDR3 here is CASSLVPGQGNTEAFF. The CDR3 coding sequence is TGTGCCAGCAGCTTAGTCCCAGGACAGGGAAACACTGAAGCTTTCTTT. Filled out from reference TRBV7-9 and TRBJ1-1, the complete variable domain reads DTGVSQNPRHKITKRGQNVTFRCDPISEHNRLYWYRQTLGQGPEFLTYFQNEAQLEKSRLLSDRFSAERPKGSFSTLEIQRTEQGDSAMYLCASSLVPGQGNTEAFFGQGTRLTVV.

J is TRBJ1-2 and V is TRBV3-1 (or the pseudogene TRBV3-2), with 8 bases fitting TRBD1. Germline V gene lookup returns CDR1 LGHDT and CDR2 YNNKEL (reference sequence). There are 18 residues in the CDR3. The V segment lost 4 bases and the J segment 10 bases; nucleotides outside the gene matches: 23. The CDR3 protein is CASSRALGQGLLAPPYTF. The DNA of the CDR3 is TGTGCCAGCAGCCGAGCCCTTGGACAGGGTTTACTCGCGCCTCCCTACACCTTC.

V is TRBV7-8 and J is TRBJ2-3, with a weak D call TRBD1 (6 bases). V lost 4 bases, J lost 3 bases, and 20 bases lay in between. Germline V gives CDR1 SGHVS, CDR2 FQNEAQ. The CDR3 loop spans 17 amino acids. CDR3 sequence (DNA): TGTGCCAGCAGCTACTCCCACCCAGGGGTGGGGACAGATACGCAGTATTTT. This translates into CASSYSHPGVGTDTQYF.

In this sample, this clone turned up once. V gene TRBV5-1 combines with J gene TRBJ1-2; D call uncertain. The V gene's germline CDR1 is SGHRS and CDR2 YFSETQ. V lost 0 bases and J 7 bases, leaving 10 bases between the germline ends. There are 13 residues in the CDR3. CDR3: CASSLVAMSGYTF. The CDR3 DNA reads TGCGCCAGCAGCTTGGTAGCAATGAGTGGCTACACCTTC.

J is TRBJ1-5 and V is TRBV24-1; no clear D gene. The CDR3 is made up of 14 amino acids. Trimming removed 5 bases at V and 4 bases at J, with 11 bases between. Per the germline V gene, CDR1 is KGHDR and CDR2 is SFDVKD. CDR3 loop: CATSGAEINQPQHF. CDR3 DNA sequence: TGTGCCACCAGTGGGGCAGAAATTAATCAGCCCCAGCATTTT.

For this clone: Additional DNA sequences in this sample encode the identical CDR3. The V call is TRBV5-1, the J call TRBJ2-7, with 12 bases that match TRBD2. The CDR3 loop spans 15 amino acids. In germline, CDR1 is SGHRS, CDR2 YFSETQ. V was clipped by 3 bases and J by 6 bases; unmatched bases: 7. The CDR3 DNA follows: TGCGCCAGCAGCTCAGCTAGCGGGGGGGCCGGCGAGCAGTACTTC. This encodes CASSSASGGAGEQYF.

The chain carries TRBV29-1 and TRBJ2-3, with unresolved D. The CDR3 spans 13 residues. The V and J ends lost 3 bases and 1 base respectively, with 8 bases between them. Germline CDR1 is SQVTM and CDR2 is ANQGSEA. The CDR3: CSVEFRGTDTQYF. The DNA for the CDR3 is TGCAGCGTTGAGTTCCGGGGCACAGATACGCAGTATTTT.

This clone has only one observation. Written as DNA, the CDR3 is TGTGCCAGGGCTTCCGGACAGGGTCGTGAGGGCTACACCTTC. Translated: CARASGQGREGYTF. The rearrangement uses TRBV2 and TRBJ1-2, with 8 bases that match TRBD1. Trimming took 9 bases from V and 8 from J; bases not matched to a gene: 14. CDR3 length: 14 residues. Germline lookup yields CDR1 SNHLY and CDR2 FYNNEI.

The genes are TRBV28 and TRBJ1-5; no reliable D call. The length of the CDR3 is 16 residues. From germline, CDR1 is MDHEN and CDR2 SYDVKM. Trimming stripped 1 base from V and 0 bases from J, with 10 bases between. The CDR3 DNA reads TGTGCCAGCAGTTTATCCGGAGGGAGTAGCAATCAGCCCCAGCATTTT. This codes for CASSLSGGSSNQPQHF.

The gene calls are TRBV30 and TRBJ2-3, with D possibly matching TRBD2 (6 bases). V gave up 3 bases and J gave up 2 bases, with 9 bases separating them. Germline-derived CDR1 and CDR2 are GTSNPN and SVGIG (reference sequence). There are 13 residues in the CDR3. In nucleotides, the CDR3 is TGTGCCTGGAGGCGGGACCACACAGATACGCAGTATTTT. Protein: CAWRRDHTDTQYF.

The rearrangement links TRBV12-3 or TRBV12-4 to TRBJ1-5; 8 nucleotides match TRBD1. This CDR3 is built from 13 residues. The V and J ends lost 6 bases and 4 bases, in that order; junction bases with no gene match: 2. This CDR3 reads CASRRQGNQPQHF. Here the CDR3 DNA reads TGTGCCAGCAGGAGACAGGGGAATCAGCCCCAGCATTTT.

This chain links TRBV6-2 or TRBV6-3 with TRBJ1-3; D perhaps matches TRBD1 (5 bases). The V gene's germline CDR1 is MNHEY and CDR2 SVGEGT. CDR3 length: 14 amino acids. With 2 bases removed from V and 0 bases from J, the gap between germline ends came to 5 bases. The CDR3 reads CASSYDSSGNTIYF. The CDR3 DNA reads TGTGCCAGCAGTTACGACAGCTCTGGAAACACCATATATTTT.